This T cell receptor beta chain was captured by sequencing in a study of T cell repertoires in cytomegalovirus infection (dated by TCRdb to between 2018 and 2020). Regarding the research as a whole: Peptide stimulations targeted recently identified HLA-C-restricted CMV epitopes, whose presentation resists viral immunomodulation, together with well-studied HLA-B-restricted epitopes. Because public TCR beta signatures pointed to carriage of CMV infection together with the matching HLA type, the HLA type of each donor mattered for the analysis.

This clonotype has just a few counts. Its antigen specificity is not known. No qualities accompany the bases; no much larger clone lies one base away. The listed sequencing device is Illumina HiSeq 1500. TCRdb cleaned the public reads at Q25 with fastp, built clones with MiXCR and kept in-frame beta chains. Every CDR3 protein is listed once, alongside the most common genes and DNA of its rows. The sample data list around 47,000 distinct CDR3 sequences, and roughly 21% of these were observed just once. The ten largest clonotypes hold around 80% of the sample. Summary of the overall study and its limitations: The ex vivo response was dominated by HLA-C-restricted CMV-specific TCR beta clonotypes, which also provided the single most frequent clonotype in two of eight donors. Cumulative frequency of public TCR beta family members discriminated carriers of CMV infection plus the relevant HLA type in this cohort and an independent roughly 330-donor cohort.

Read against the paper, the sample's treatment or condition label means: in vitro stimulation with specific CMV peptide epitopes to enrich CMV-specific T cells. The sequenced sample was CD8+ T cells from cultured PBMCs, obtained from culture after CMV antigen stimulation. The sequence was obtained from a human donor in good health (CMV status not recorded). Some clones in this sample may be carry-over from other donors' samples.

In nucleotides, the sequence is TGTGCCAGCAGCGGGACTAGCGGCACAGATACGCAGTATTTT. Translated, this gives CASSGTSGTDTQYF. The rearrangement combines TRBV27 with TRBJ2-3; TRBD2 aligns with 10 central bases. The germline V gene encodes CDR1 MNHEY and CDR2 SMNVEV (reference sequence). Measured from the cysteine to the phenylalanine, the CDR3 is 14 residues long. The only DNA kept is the CDR3, 42 bases in frame from the first base. From V the trimming removes 6 bases and from J it removes 1 base, while the gene matches leave 1 base of the junction unaccounted for.